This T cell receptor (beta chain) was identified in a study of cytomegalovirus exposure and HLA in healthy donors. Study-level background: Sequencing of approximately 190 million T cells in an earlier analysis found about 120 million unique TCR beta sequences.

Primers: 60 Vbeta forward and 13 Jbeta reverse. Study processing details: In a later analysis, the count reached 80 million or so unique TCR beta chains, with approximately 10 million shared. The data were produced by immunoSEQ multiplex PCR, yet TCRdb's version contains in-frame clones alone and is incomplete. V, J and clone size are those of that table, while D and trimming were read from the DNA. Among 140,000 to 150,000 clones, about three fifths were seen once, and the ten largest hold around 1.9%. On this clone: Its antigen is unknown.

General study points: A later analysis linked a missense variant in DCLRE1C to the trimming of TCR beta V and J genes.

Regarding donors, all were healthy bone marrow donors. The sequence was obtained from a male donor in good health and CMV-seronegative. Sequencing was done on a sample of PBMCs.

In DNA, the CDR3 is TGTGCCATCAGTGCGGGACTAGCGGGGAGATACGAGCAGTACTTC. As protein: CAISAGLAGRYEQYF. This chain connects TRBV10-3 to TRBJ2-7; 13 bases line up with TRBD2. This CDR3 is 15 amino acids long. In germline, CDR1 is ENHRY, CDR2 SYGVKD. V gave up 4 bases and J gave up 4 bases; unmatched junction bases: 4.